The clone carrying this T cell receptor (beta chain) has a handful of counts. The antigen is unknown. The PCR was carried out with 60 Vbeta primers and 13 Jbeta primers. This table comes from immunoSEQ multiplex PCR, and its TCRdb copy is limited to in-frame clones, with some not included. The sample has approximately 150,000 clones, around three fifths seen once. The entry originates in a study of cytomegalovirus exposure and HLA in healthy donors. This CDR3 is built from 15 residues. Per the germline V gene, CDR1 is SGHVS and CDR2 is FQNEAQ. V dropped 0 bases and J dropped 6 bases, with 15 bases sitting between them. The study's findings and limits: About 87% or about 30% of the time was how often most TCR beta V segments were productive, according to an earlier analysis. Further analysis, carried out later, found HLA-associated TCR beta chains more clonally expanded than equally common other chains. Listed as cytomegalovirus-associated were 164 TCR beta chains. Analysis was carried out at a later point, and it linked a missense DCLRE1C variant to TCR beta V- and J-gene trimming.

This receptor was identified in a woman aged 25 to 39 in good health and CMV-seropositive. Material for sequencing was PBMCs. The J gene is TRBJ2-7, the V gene TRBV7-8; no clear D gene. CDR3 DNA sequence: TGTGCCAGCAGCTTAGCATCGGTACGAAGCGTCGAGCAGTACTTC. Translated: CASSLASVRSVEQYF.